A selection of T cell receptor beta chains follows, all from one sample in a study of T cell changes during pregnancy in multiple sclerosis. Measured with immunoSEQ multiplex PCR; TCRdb has only the in-frame clones, and not every one. This sample yields under 70,000 clones, of which over 80% are seen a single time; approximately 0.6% belongs to the top ten. The starting material was CD4+ T cells from peripheral blood mononuclear cells, obtained after pregnancy. The receptors originated from a female donor with multiple sclerosis, enrolled in a pregnancy study. Each CDR3 is given with its conserved first and last residue. The D gene is left open where the match is weak. The listing skips clone size in some rows; elsewhere it reads once, few, many or a size class.

j_call d_call v_call clone_size cdr3_aa cdr3_nt
TRBJ2-2 TRBD1 TRBV9 once CASSAYPTTGVNTGELFF TGTGCCAGCAGCGCGTACCCAACTACAGGGGTAAACACCGGGGAGCTGTTTTTT
TRBJ1-6 TRBD1 TRBV27 - CASSFGAGGHSPLHF TGTGCCAGCAGTTTTGGAGCAGGGGGCCATTCACCCCTCCACTTT
TRBJ1-1 TRBD1 TRBV4-1 - CASRNRGITEAFF TGCGCCAGCAGGAACAGGGGCATAACTGAAGCTTTCTTT
TRBJ1-3 - TRBV6-5 - CASSVPGYGNTIYF TGTGCCAGCAGTGTTCCAGGGTACGGAAACACCATATATTTT
TRBJ2-2 TRBD2 TRBV7-3 - CASSVLAGGANTGELFF TGTGCCAGCAGCGTACTAGCGGGGGGTGCGAACACCGGGGAGCTGTTTTTT
TRBJ2-1 TRBD2 TRBV18 - CASSPQRGLGNEQFF TGTGCCAGCTCACCACAGCGGGGGTTGGGAAATGAGCAGTTCTTC
TRBJ1-1 - TRBV7-2 few CASFEGGMNTEAFF TGTGCCAGCTTCGAGGGGGGGATGAACACTGAAGCTTTCTTT
TRBJ2-7 TRBD2 TRBV5-4 - CASSLELAGRSEQYF TGTGCCAGCAGCTTGGAGCTAGCGGGGCGCTCTGAGCAGTACTTC
TRBJ2-7 - TRBV25-1 once CASSGLTRNLYEQYF TGTGCCAGCAGTGGGTTAACGAGAAACCTCTACGAGCAGTACTTC
TRBJ2-5 - TRBV2 once CASSERETQYF TGTGCCAGCAGTGAACGAGAGACCCAGTACTTC
TRBJ2-1 - TRBV7-8 - CASSAAGNEQFF TGTGCCAGCAGCGCGGCTGGAAATGAGCAGTTCTTC
TRBJ1-2 - TRBV18 - CASSTVPGTTPNYGYTF TGTGCCAGCTCGACCGTGCCGGGGACTACCCCTAACTATGGCTACACCTTC
TRBJ1-1 - TRBV9 - CASSVPYQAGNTEAFF TGTGCCAGCAGCGTTCCTTATCAGGCGGGAAACACTGAAGCTTTCTTT
TRBJ2-3 - TRBV7-9 - CASSLPTTDTQYF TGTGCCAGCAGCTTGCCTACCACAGATACGCAGTATTTT
TRBJ1-4 - TRBV5-1 - CASSLSQGGMSEKLFF TGCGCCAGCAGCTTGTCGCAGGGTGGGATGTCGGAAAAACTGTTTTTT
TRBJ2-3 TRBD2 TRBV2 - CASRPLGGTGTDTQYF TGTGCCAGCAGACCGCTGGGGGGGACGGGGACAGATACGCAGTATTTT
TRBJ1-1 - TRBV6-5 - CASRRLETGNTEAFF TGTGCCAGCAGGCGTCTCGAGACAGGGAACACTGAAGCTTTCTTT
TRBJ1-1 - TRBV5-5 - CASSLFTRHFANTEAFF TGTGCCAGCAGCTTGTTTACGCGACATTTCGCGAACACTGAAGCTTTCTTT
TRBJ1-2 - TRBV29-1 - CSVEDRTTENGYTF TGCAGCGTTGAAGATCGGACGACAGAGAATGGCTACACCTTC
TRBJ2-1 TRBD2 TRBV9 - CASSAKAGGDTNEQFF TGTGCCAGCAGCGCAAAAGCGGGGGGGGACACCAATGAGCAGTTCTTC
TRBJ1-1 - TRBV2 - CASNPNLGNTEAFF TGTGCCAGCAACCCCAACCTCGGGAACACTGAAGCTTTCTTT
TRBJ1-2 TRBD1 TRBV30 - CAWSVGTGNGYTF TGTGCCTGGAGTGTTGGGACAGGAAATGGCTACACCTTC
TRBJ1-2 - TRBV7-2 - CASSLGSGDLAGGYTF TGTGCCAGCAGCTTAGGGTCAGGGGATCTGGCGGGTGGCTACACCTTC
TRBJ1-2 TRBD1 TRBV29-1 - CSASGQGAGGYTF TGCAGCGCTTCGGGACAGGGGGCGGGGGGCTACACCTTC
TRBJ1-2 - TRBV5-5 - CASSLTARAGYTF TGTGCCAGCAGCTTGACGGCCCGAGCGGGCTACACCTTC
TRBJ2-3 TRBD1 TRBV5-4 - CASSTGGPGADTQYF TGTGCCAGCAGCACAGGGGGCCCCGGGGCAGATACGCAGTATTTT
TRBJ1-2 TRBD1 TRBV10-3 - CAMKQGAANYGYTF TGTGCCATGAAACAGGGGGCCGCTAACTATGGCTACACCTTC
TRBJ2-3 - TRBV4-3 - CASSQSGTDTQYF TGCGCCAGCAGCCAAAGCGGGACAGATACGCAGTATTTT
TRBJ1-5 TRBD1 TRBV5-4 - CASSRQGSQPQHF TGTGCCAGCAGCCGACAGGGAAGCCAGCCCCAGCATTTT
TRBJ2-5 - TRBV5-4 - CASSFISETQYF TGTGCCAGCAGCTTCATTAGCGAGACCCAGTACTTC
TRBJ2-6 TRBD2 TRBV27 - CASSSSGGPLPGANVLTF TGTGCCAGCAGCTCTAGCGGGGGGCCCCTACCTGGGGCCAACGTCCTGACTTTC
TRBJ2-2 - TRBV13 - CASRTGSRTGELFF TGTGCCAGCAGAACAGGGTCTCGAACCGGGGAGCTGTTTTTT
TRBJ2-1 TRBD2 TRBV7-8 - CASSSPWRGDNEQFF TGTGCCAGCAGCTCCCCGTGGCGGGGGGACAATGAGCAGTTCTTC
TRBJ2-7 - TRBV9 - CASSVAWGDYEQYF TGTGCCAGCAGCGTAGCGTGGGGGGACTACGAGCAGTACTTC
TRBJ1-1 TRBD1 TRBV12-5 - CASGLVPGTGEAFF TGTGCTAGTGGTTTGGTACCCGGGACAGGGGAAGCTTTCTTT
TRBJ1-5 - TRBV18 once CASSPDSQPQHF TGTGCCAGCTCACCGGACAGTCAGCCCCAGCATTTT
TRBJ1-1 TRBD1 TRBV30 few CASSPDRGVREAFF TGTGCCTCCTCCCCGGACAGGGGGGTACGCGAAGCTTTCTTT
TRBJ1-6 - TRBV9 - CASSVSPGAYNSPLHF TGTGCCAGCAGCGTCTCCCCAGGGGCCTATAATTCACCCCTCCACTTT
TRBJ1-2 - TRBV21-1 - CASSKVAGGGYTF TGTGCCAGCAGCAAAGTGGCGGGCGGGGGCTACACCTTC
TRBJ2-3 TRBD2 TRBV6-1 - CASSASLAGGPYF TGTGCCAGCAGCGCCTCTCTAGCGGGGGGGCCCTATTTT
TRBJ1-1 TRBD1 TRBV10-3 - CAISTGTGPVSYEAFF TGTGCCATCAGCACCGGGACAGGGCCGGTTTCATATGAAGCTTTCTTT
TRBJ2-7 TRBD2 TRBV6-1 - CASSRTSGGSYEQYF TGTGCCAGCAGTCGGACTAGCGGGGGCTCCTACGAGCAGTACTTC
TRBJ1-3 - TRBV10-3 - CAISESTHGNTIYF TGTGCCATCAGTGAGTCGACACATGGAAACACCATATATTTT
TRBJ1-2 - TRBV30 - CAWSVLGGRGGYTF TGTGCCTGGAGTGTACTAGGAGGCAGGGGTGGCTACACCTTC
TRBJ2-4 - TRBV19 - CASSIAPPLAKNIQYF TGTGCCAGTAGTATAGCCCCCCCTCTAGCCAAAAACATTCAGTACTTC
TRBJ1-2 TRBD1 TRBV15 once CATSRGTGIFDGYTF TGTGCCACCAGCAGGGGGACAGGGATTTTTGACGGCTACACCTTC
TRBJ1-3 - TRBV11-2 - CASSIGVSGNTIYF TGTGCCAGCAGCATCGGGGTTTCAGGAAACACCATATATTTT
TRBJ2-7 - TRBV15 - CATSRPRPVGEQYF TGTGCCACCAGCAGACCCAGGCCAGTGGGCGAGCAGTACTTC
TRBJ2-5 - TRBV2 - CASGGTVYKETQYF TGTGCCAGCGGCGGGACAGTATATAAAGAGACCCAGTACTTC
TRBJ2-1 TRBD1 TRBV2 - CASSVSGTGTYNEQFF TGTGCCAGCAGTGTTTCTGGGACAGGGACCTACAATGAGCAGTTCTTC
TRBJ2-1 TRBD1 TRBV4-2 - CASSHIRDRGYNEQFF TGTGCCAGCAGCCACATCCGGGACAGGGGCTACAATGAGCAGTTCTTC
TRBJ2-1 TRBD1 TRBV15 - CATSRGDRGPYNEQFF TGTGCCACCAGCAGGGGGGACAGGGGTCCCTACAATGAGCAGTTCTTC
TRBJ1-6 TRBD1 TRBV9 - CASSAPDRGRNSPLHF TGTGCCAGCAGCGCCCCGGACAGGGGGCGGAATTCACCCCTCCACTTT
TRBJ1-1 - TRBV9 - CASSVVGEGAFF TGTGCCAGCAGCGTAGTCGGGGAGGGAGCTTTCTTT